Presented here are 6 T cell receptor beta chains from one specimen sequenced in a study of T-cell reconstitution after alpha-beta-depleted transplantation in children. The authors prepared the TCRbeta library with unique molecular identifiers. TCRdb re-analysed the PCR reads in MiXCR, keeping a single row per CDR3 protein. The table has around 380,000 distinct CDR3 sequences, approximately 11% seen once. This sample comprised PBMCs from the stem cell graft donor, obtained from the stem cell graft. The receptor source for this set is a human donor who donated a stem cell graft to a child with acute myeloid leukemia.

V and J are TRBV5-1 and TRBJ2-7, with 10 bases aligning to TRBD2. With 3 bases clipped from V and 3 bases from J, the junction kept 9 bases outside the gene matches. The V gene's germline CDR1 is SGHRS and CDR2 YFSETQ. This CDR3 region has 16 residues. The CDR3 reads CASSSSGSSGSYEQYF. The CDR3 DNA follows: TGCGCCAGCAGCTCGTCAGGGTCTAGCGGGAGCTACGAGCAGTACTTC. The entire variable domain, with the rest obtained from reference TRBV5-1 and TRBJ2-7, is as follows: KAGVTQTPRYLIKTRGQQVTLSCSPISGHRSVSWYQQTPGQGLQFLFEYFSETQRNKGNFPGRFSGRQFSNSRSEMNVSTLELGDSALYLCASSSSGSSGSYEQYFGPGTRLTVT.

This CDR3 is CASSSTGRGWEFF. The DNA of the CDR3 is TGTGCCAGCAGTTCAACAGGGAGGGGATGGGAGTTCTTC. The rearrangement uses TRBV6-5 and TRBJ2-1; possibly TRBD2 for D (7 bases). From germline, CDR1 is MNHEY and CDR2 SVGAGI. V gave up 4 bases and J gave up 14 bases, with 18 bases separating them. The CDR3 loop spans 13 amino acids.

This clonotype was seen more than once but under ten times. V and J are TRBV5-1 and TRBJ2-3; TRBD2 matches 10 bases. V was pared by 3 bases and J by 4 bases, with 8 bases of the junction left unmatched. CDR1 is SGHRS and CDR2 is YFSETQ in the germline V gene. The CDR3 length is 16 residues. CDR3 residues: CASSYSIAGGADTQYF. The DNA for the CDR3 is TGCGCCAGCAGCTACAGTATAGCGGGAGGAGCAGATACGCAGTATTTT.

This clonotype was detected only a few times. This chain links TRBV5-6 with TRBJ2-7, with 8 bases identical to TRBD1. Germline CDR1 reads SGHDT; CDR2 reads YYEEEE. The CDR3 extends over 12 amino acids. J lost 5 bases, V lost 3 bases, and 1 base had no gene match. The CDR3: CASSSRGHEQYF. In DNA form, the CDR3 reads TGTGCCAGCAGCTCCAGGGGGCACGAGCAGTACTTC. The whole variable domain, filled in from reference TRBV5-6 and TRBJ2-7, reads DAGVTQSPTHLIKTRGQQVTLRCSPKSGHDTVSWYQQALGQGPQFIFQYYEEEERQRGNFPDRFSGHQFPNYSSELNVNALLLGDSALYLCASSSRGHEQYFGPGTRLTVT.

The chain joins TRBV7-9 to TRBJ2-1, with 10 bases matching TRBD1. V dropped 4 bases and J dropped 3; count of bases not matched to a gene: 6. The length of the CDR3 is 16 residues. The germline CDR1 and CDR2 sequences are SEHNR and FQNEAQ (reference sequence). The CDR3, as DNA: TGTGCCAGCAGCTCTCACCGGGACAGGGGCTACAATGAGCAGTTCTTC. Its translation is CASSSHRDRGYNEQFF. The full variable domain, its missing parts supplied by reference TRBV7-9 and TRBJ2-1, is DTGVSQNPRHKITKRGQNVTFRCDPISEHNRLYWYRQTLGQGPEFLTYFQNEAQLEKSRLLSDRFSAERPKGSFSTLEIQRTEQGDSAMYLCASSSHRDRGYNEQFFGPGTRLTVL.

This clonotype has a handful of counts. The rearrangement joins TRBV6-6 to TRBJ2-7, with D possibly TRBD1 on 5 matching bases. The CDR3 covers 12 residues. Trimming pared 8 bases from V and 7 bases from J, leaving 15 bases between. The V gene's germline CDR1 is MNHNY and CDR2 SVGAGI (reference sequence). CDR3 sequence reads: CASDSTSGEQYF. The CDR3 DNA follows: TGTGCCAGCGACAGTACCTCGGGTGAGCAGTACTTC.